A single sample is the source of the 12 T cell receptor beta chains below, sequenced in a study of blood T cell repertoires in COVID-19. Assay: immunoSEQ multiplex PCR; the TCRdb copy retains only in-frame clones and omits some. In the table there are about 160,000 clones, approximately 90% of which are singletons. Sample: PBMCs or T cells enriched from blood (not recorded which). The receptors stem from a woman aged 45 to 65 who had recovered from COVID-19.

The rearrangement links TRBV7-3 to TRBJ1-3; 9 positions agree with TRBD1. After removal of 4 bases from V and 7 bases from J, the junction contained 8 bases not matched to a gene. Germline V gene data show CDR1 as SGHTA and CDR2 as FQGTGA. There are 15 residues in the CDR3. DNA of the CDR3: TGTGCCAGCAGCTCGACAGGGGGTTGGGGGAACACCATATATTTT. This codes for CASSSTGGWGNTIYF. The full variable domain, with the rest looked up from reference TRBV7-3 and TRBJ1-3, is GAGVSQTPSNKVTEKGKYVELRCDPISGHTALYWYRQSLGQGPEFLIYFQGTGAADDSGLPNDRFFAVRPEGSVSTLKIQRTERGDSAVYLCASSSTGGWGNTIYFGEGSWLTVV.

The chain links TRBV4-2 to TRBJ2-3, with 10 bases that match TRBD2. V trimming: 1 base; J trimming: 2 bases; junction bases outside the gene matches: 6. The length of the CDR3 is 17 residues. In germline, CDR1 is LGHNA, CDR2 YNFKEQ. CDR3 DNA: TGTGCCAGCAGCCAAGGGGTAGCGGGGGGAACCACAGATACGCAGTATTTT. Protein product: CASSQGVAGGTTDTQYF.

The J gene is TRBJ1-5, the V gene TRBV12-5, with a possible D match to TRBD1 (6 bases). CDR3 length: 15 residues. Trimming pared 7 bases from V and 4 bases from J, leaving 17 bases between. From germline, CDR1 is LGHNT and CDR2 FRNRAP. The CDR3 loop reads CASAPWGGANQPQHF. The CDR3 DNA is TGTGCTAGTGCCCCGTGGGGGGGGGCAAATCAGCCCCAGCATTTT.

In its sample, this clone was seen once. The genes are TRBV11-2 and TRBJ1-1; no reliable D call. Germline V gives CDR1 SGHAT, CDR2 FQNNGV. Trimming left V 6 bases short and J 3 bases short, with 5 bases between. The CDR3 has 11 residues. CDR3 amino acids: CASRLDTEAFF. CDR3 DNA sequence: TGTGCCAGCAGACTAGACACTGAAGCTTTCTTT.

The rearrangement uses TRBV6-4 and TRBJ1-1; D is unclear. From germline, CDR1 is MRHNA and CDR2 SNTAGT. The V and J ends lost 0 bases and 10 bases respectively, with 12 bases between them. There are 13 residues in the CDR3. The CDR3: CASSDSISGRAFF. Written as DNA, the CDR3 is TGTGCCAGCAGTGACTCGATAAGTGGCAGAGCTTTCTTT.

The rearrangement joins TRBV5-8 to TRBJ2-3, with D unresolved. V gave up 2 bases and J gave up 3 bases, with 7 bases separating them. Germline-derived CDR1 and CDR2 are SGHTS and YDEGEE. The length of the CDR3 is 13 residues. The CDR3 sequence: CASSFQATDTQYF. Written as DNA, the CDR3 is TGTGCCAGCAGCTTTCAAGCTACAGATACGCAGTATTTT.

The rearrangement joins TRBV24-1 to TRBJ2-5, with D maybe TRBD2 (5 bases). V was pared by 4 bases and J by 5 bases, with 16 bases between. The CDR3 is 15 residues long. Per the germline V gene, CDR1 is KGHDR and CDR2 is SFDVKD. The DNA of the CDR3 is TGTGCCACCAGTGAGGCCGGGCCGAGAGGGGAGACCCAGTACTTC. It codes for CATSEAGPRGETQYF.

This chain joins TRBV7-2 and TRBJ1-1; no clear D gene. CDR1 SGHTA and CDR2 FQGNSA come from the germline V gene. The CDR3 is made up of 14 amino acids. Trimming pared 4 bases from V and 0 bases from J, leaving 9 bases between. The DNA for the CDR3 is TGTGCCAGCAGCTCCCAGGTCTTGAACACTGAAGCTTTCTTT. This gives the protein CASSSQVLNTEAFF.

The rearrangement links TRBV19 to TRBJ2-2, with a weak D call TRBD1 (6 bases). The V gene lost 11 bases and the J gene lost 0 bases, with 13 bases spanning the gap. The germline CDR1 and CDR2 sequences are LNHDA and SQIVND (reference sequence). CDR3 length: 14 residues. CDR3 DNA: TGTGCCGTCCGGGACAACCCGAACACCGGGGAGCTGTTTTTT. It is translated as CAVRDNPNTGELFF.

This chain uses TRBV5-4 with TRBJ2-5; D possibly corresponds to TRBD2 (5 bases). CDR3 length: 14 residues. Germline loops: CDR1 SGHNT, CDR2 YYREEE (reference sequence). V was cut by 0 bases and J by 5 bases, with 11 bases left in between. The CDR3 spells CASSLGGALETQYF. The CDR3 nucleotides are TGTGCCAGCAGCTTGGGGGGAGCCTTGGAGACCCAGTACTTC.

In nucleotides, the CDR3 is TGTGCCAGTAGTTCCGGGACTCAAGAGACCCAGTACTTC. It codes for CASSSGTQETQYF. The chain couples TRBV19 to TRBJ2-5; the D gene is possibly TRBD2 (6 bases). The V gene lost 5 bases and the J gene lost 2 bases, with 9 bases spanning the gap. This CDR3 region has 13 residues. Germline CDR1 LNHDA, CDR2 SQIVND (reference sequence).

The CDR3 nucleotides are TGTGCCAGCAGCTTGCAGGGGATAGATACGCAGTATTTT. Amino acids: CASSLQGIDTQYF. The rearrangement uses TRBV5-6 and TRBJ2-3; D possibly corresponds to TRBD1 (6 bases). The CDR3 sequence is 13 residues long. Between the trimmed V and J ends, which lost 1 base and 5 bases, there was a span of 8 bases. Germline loops: CDR1 SGHDT, CDR2 YYEEEE.